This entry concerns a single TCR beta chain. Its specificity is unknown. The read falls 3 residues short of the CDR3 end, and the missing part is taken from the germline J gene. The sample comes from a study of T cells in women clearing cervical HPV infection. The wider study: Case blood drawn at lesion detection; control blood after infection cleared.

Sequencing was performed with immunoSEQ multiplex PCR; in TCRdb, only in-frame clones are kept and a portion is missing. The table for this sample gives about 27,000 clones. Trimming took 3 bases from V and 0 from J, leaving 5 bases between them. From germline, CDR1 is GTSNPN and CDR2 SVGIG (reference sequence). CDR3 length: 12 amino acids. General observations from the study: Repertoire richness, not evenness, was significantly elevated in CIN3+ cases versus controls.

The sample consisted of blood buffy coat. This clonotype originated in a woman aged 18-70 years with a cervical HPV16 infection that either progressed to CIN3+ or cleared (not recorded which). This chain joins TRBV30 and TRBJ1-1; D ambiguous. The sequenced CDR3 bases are TGTGCCTGGAGGTTTATGAACACTGAA. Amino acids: CAWRFMNTE. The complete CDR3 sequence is CAWRFMNTEAFF.